A selection of T cell receptor beta chains follows, all from one sample in a study of PD-1 blockade in mismatch repair-deficient tumors. These TCRs' antigens remain unknown. Profiling relied on immunoSEQ multiplex PCR, and the TCRdb table lists in-frame clones only, not all of them. Of about 14,000 clones in the sample, around four fifths were seen once. Sequenced here: cells cultured in vitro, sampled from a patient treated with pembrolizumab. All receptors come from an adult with mismatch repair-deficient cancer. CDR3s include the opening cysteine and the closing phenylalanine or tryptophan. The order of the fields is J gene, D gene, V gene, clone size, CDR3 protein, CDR3 DNA. D genes are given only for firm matches. Size values are once, few and many counts, or a class for expanded clones, and some rows have none.

j_call: TRBJ2-3
d_call: TRBD2
v_call: TRBV7-2
clone_size: -
cdr3_aa: CASSLGAGGQADTQYF
cdr3_nt: TGTGCCAGCAGCCTAGGCGCGGGAGGGCAGGCAGATACGCAGTATTTT

j_call: TRBJ2-7
d_call: TRBD2
v_call: TRBV9
clone_size: -
cdr3_aa: CASSVTGAGYEQYF
cdr3_nt: TGTGCCAGCAGCGTGACGGGAGCGGGGTACGAGCAGTACTTC

j_call: TRBJ2-2
d_call: TRBD2
v_call: TRBV7-2
clone_size: -
cdr3_aa: CASSLRLAGVAGELFF
cdr3_nt: TGTGCCAGCAGCCTACGACTAGCGGGAGTTGCCGGGGAGCTGTTTTTT

j_call: TRBJ1-2
d_call: -
v_call: TRBV5-4
clone_size: -
cdr3_aa: CASSSAGGNYGYTF
cdr3_nt: TGTGCCAGCAGCTCAGCAGGTGGGAACTATGGCTACACCTTC

j_call: TRBJ1-4
d_call: TRBD1
v_call: TRBV27
clone_size: -
cdr3_aa: CASSTGQGANEKLFF
cdr3_nt: TGTGCCAGCAGCACCGGACAGGGGGCTAATGAAAAACTGTTTTTT

j_call: TRBJ2-2
d_call: TRBD1
v_call: TRBV9
clone_size: -
cdr3_aa: CASTAGGASGELFF
cdr3_nt: TGTGCCAGCACTGCAGGGGGCGCGTCCGGGGAGCTGTTTTTT

j_call: TRBJ2-5
d_call: -
v_call: TRBV5-6
clone_size: -
cdr3_aa: CASSFVGKETQYF
cdr3_nt: TGTGCCAGCAGCTTTGTAGGGAAAGAGACCCAGTACTTC

j_call: TRBJ1-5
d_call: TRBD1
v_call: TRBV28
clone_size: -
cdr3_aa: CASSFGQGRMGYYQPQHF
cdr3_nt: TGTGCCAGCAGTTTCGGACAGGGTCGGATGGGGTACTATCAGCCCCAGCATTTT

j_call: TRBJ1-1
d_call: -
v_call: TRBV29-1
clone_size: once
cdr3_aa: CSVRGTEAFF
cdr3_nt: TGCAGCGTTCGGGGGACAGAAGCTTTCTTT

j_call: TRBJ2-5
d_call: -
v_call: TRBV10-3
clone_size: -
cdr3_aa: CAISESRVGETQYF
cdr3_nt: TGTGCCATCAGTGAGTCCAGGGTCGGTGAGACCCAGTACTTC

j_call: TRBJ2-2
d_call: -
v_call: TRBV5-1
clone_size: once
cdr3_aa: CASSLSRDTGELFF
cdr3_nt: TGCGCCAGCAGCTTAAGTCGCGACACCGGGGAGCTGTTTTTT

j_call: TRBJ2-1
d_call: -
v_call: TRBV11-3
clone_size: -
cdr3_aa: CASSFRDSRANEQFF
cdr3_nt: TGTGCCAGCAGCTTCCGGGACTCACGGGCTAATGAGCAGTTCTTC

j_call: TRBJ2-1
d_call: TRBD2
v_call: TRBV11-3
clone_size: -
cdr3_aa: CASSLAPAGGRYEQFF
cdr3_nt: TGTGCCAGCAGCTTAGCCCCCGCGGGAGGGCGGTATGAGCAGTTCTTC